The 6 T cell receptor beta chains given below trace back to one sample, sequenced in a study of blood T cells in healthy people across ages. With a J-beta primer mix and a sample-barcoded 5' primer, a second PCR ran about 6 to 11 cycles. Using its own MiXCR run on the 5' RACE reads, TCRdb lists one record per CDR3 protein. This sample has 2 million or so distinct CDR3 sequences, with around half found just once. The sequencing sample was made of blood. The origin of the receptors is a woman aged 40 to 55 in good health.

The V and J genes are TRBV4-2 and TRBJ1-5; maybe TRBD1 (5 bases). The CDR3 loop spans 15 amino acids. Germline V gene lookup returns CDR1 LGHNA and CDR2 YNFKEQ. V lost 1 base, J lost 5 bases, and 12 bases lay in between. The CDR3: CASSQVGQGDQPQHF. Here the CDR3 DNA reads TGTGCCAGCAGCCAAGTCGGGCAGGGTGATCAGCCCCAGCATTTT.

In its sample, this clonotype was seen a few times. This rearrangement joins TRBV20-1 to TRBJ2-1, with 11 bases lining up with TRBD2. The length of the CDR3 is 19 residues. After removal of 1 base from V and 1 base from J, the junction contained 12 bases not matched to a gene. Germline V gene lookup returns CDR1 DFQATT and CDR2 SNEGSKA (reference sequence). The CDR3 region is CSARGGGGLAGGSYNEQFF. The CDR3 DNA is TGCAGTGCTAGAGGGGGTGGTGGGCTAGCGGGGGGTTCCTACAATGAGCAGTTCTTC.

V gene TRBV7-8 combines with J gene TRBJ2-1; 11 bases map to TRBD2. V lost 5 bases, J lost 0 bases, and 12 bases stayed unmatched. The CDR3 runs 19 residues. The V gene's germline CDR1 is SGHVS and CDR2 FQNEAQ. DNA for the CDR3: TGTGCCAGCAGCCTCAGGGCTAGCGGGGGGCGAAGCTCCTACAATGAGCAGTTCTTC. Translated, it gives CASSLRASGGRSSYNEQFF.

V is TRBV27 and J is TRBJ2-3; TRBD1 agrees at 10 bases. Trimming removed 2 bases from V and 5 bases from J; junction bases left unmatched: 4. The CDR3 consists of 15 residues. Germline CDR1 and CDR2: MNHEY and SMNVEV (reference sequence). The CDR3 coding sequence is TGTGCCAGCAGTTTACGGGACAGGGGTATAGATACGCAGTATTTT. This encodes CASSLRDRGIDTQYF.

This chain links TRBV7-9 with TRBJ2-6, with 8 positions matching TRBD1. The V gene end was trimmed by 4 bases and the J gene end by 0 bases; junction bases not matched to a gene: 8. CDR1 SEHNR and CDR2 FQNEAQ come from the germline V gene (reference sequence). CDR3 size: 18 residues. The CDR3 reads CASSSQGAVLSGANVLTF. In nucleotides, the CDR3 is TGTGCCAGCAGCTCGCAGGGGGCGGTCCTCTCTGGGGCCAACGTCCTGACTTTC.

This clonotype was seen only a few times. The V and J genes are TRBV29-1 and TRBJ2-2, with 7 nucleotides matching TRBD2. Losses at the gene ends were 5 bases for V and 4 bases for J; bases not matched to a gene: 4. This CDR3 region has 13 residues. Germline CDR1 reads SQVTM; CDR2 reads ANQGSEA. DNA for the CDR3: TGCAGCGTTTTTGGGGGGGGCACCGGGGAGCTGTTTTTT. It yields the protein CSVFGGGTGELFF.